This T cell receptor beta chain was documented in a study of metastatic and nonmetastatic thyroid tumors. TCRdb re-called clones via MiXCR from the PCR reads. The sample has about 18,000 clones, over 25% seen once; the top ten hold about 23%. The CDR3 extends over 17 amino acids. CDR1 MGHRA and CDR2 YSYEKL come from the germline V gene. With 1 base removed from V and 5 bases from J, the gap between germline ends came to 20 bases. No treatment had been given to any patient before thyroid surgery. The sequence was collected from a male donor with papillary thyroid cancer or a benign thyroid nodule (not recorded which). Some clones in this sample may be carry-over from other donors' samples. The sample comprised tumor tissue. The chain employs TRBV4-1 and TRBJ1-2; perhaps TRBD1 as D (5 bases). CDR3 coding DNA: TGCGCCAGCAGCCAAGGATTCAGGGCCGAGAGGAAGTATGGCTACACCTTC. It translates to CASSQGFRAERKYGYTF.